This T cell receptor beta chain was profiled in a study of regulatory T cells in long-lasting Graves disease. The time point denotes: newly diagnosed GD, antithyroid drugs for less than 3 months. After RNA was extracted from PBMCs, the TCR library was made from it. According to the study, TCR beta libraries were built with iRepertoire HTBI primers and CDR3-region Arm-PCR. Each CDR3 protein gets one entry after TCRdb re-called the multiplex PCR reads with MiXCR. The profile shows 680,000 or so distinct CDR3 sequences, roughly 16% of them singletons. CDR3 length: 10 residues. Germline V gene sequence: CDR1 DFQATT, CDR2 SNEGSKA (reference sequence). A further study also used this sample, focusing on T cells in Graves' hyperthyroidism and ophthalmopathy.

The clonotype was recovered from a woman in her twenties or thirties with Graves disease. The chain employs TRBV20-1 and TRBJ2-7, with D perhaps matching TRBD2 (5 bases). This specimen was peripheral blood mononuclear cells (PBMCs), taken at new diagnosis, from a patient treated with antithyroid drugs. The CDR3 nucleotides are TGCAGCGCCAATCGGGGCGAGCAGTACTTC. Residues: CSANRGEQYF.